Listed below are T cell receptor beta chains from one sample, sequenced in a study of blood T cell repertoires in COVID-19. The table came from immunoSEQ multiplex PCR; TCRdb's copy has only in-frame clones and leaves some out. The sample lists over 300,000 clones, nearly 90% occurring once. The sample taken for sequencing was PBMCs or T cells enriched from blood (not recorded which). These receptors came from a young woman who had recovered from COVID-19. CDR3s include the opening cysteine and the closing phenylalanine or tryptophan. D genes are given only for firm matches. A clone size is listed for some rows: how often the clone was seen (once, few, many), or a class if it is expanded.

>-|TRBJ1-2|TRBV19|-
CASIGGWEYGYTF
TGTGCCAGTATCGGGGGATGGGAATATGGCTACACCTTC
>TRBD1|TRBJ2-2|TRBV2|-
CASSSPGTENTGELFF
TGTGCCAGCAGTTCCCCCGGGACAGAAAACACCGGGGAGCTGTTTTTT
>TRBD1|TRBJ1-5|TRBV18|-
CASSLGGQGDQPQHF
TGTGCCAGCTCACTGGGCGGACAGGGGGATCAGCCCCAGCATTTT
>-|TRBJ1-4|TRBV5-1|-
CASSTGYRATNEKLFF
TGCGCCAGCAGCACGGGATATCGAGCAACTAATGAAAAACTGTTTTTT
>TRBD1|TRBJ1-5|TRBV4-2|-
CASSQAGQGARQPQHF
TGTGCCAGCAGCCAAGCCGGACAGGGGGCGCGACAGCCCCAGCATTTT
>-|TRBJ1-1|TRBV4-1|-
CASSQMAAGANTEAFF
TGCGCCAGCAGCCAAATGGCGGCAGGGGCGAACACTGAAGCTTTCTTT
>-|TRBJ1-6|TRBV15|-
CATGHRNSDSPLHF
TGTGCCACCGGTCACCGAAATTCAGATTCACCCCTCCACTTT
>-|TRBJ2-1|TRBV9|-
CASSLGTAQEGEQFF
TGTGCCAGCAGCCTGGGGACTGCCCAGGAAGGGGAGCAGTTCTTC
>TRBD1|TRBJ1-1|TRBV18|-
CASSPNRQGDAEAFF
TGTGCCAGCTCACCAAACCGACAGGGGGATGCTGAAGCTTTCTTT
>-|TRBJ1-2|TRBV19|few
CASSILSGVVYGYTF
TGTGCCAGTAGTATCCTGTCCGGGGTCGTCTACGGCTACACCTTC
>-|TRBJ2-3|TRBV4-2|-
CASSQDGVDTQYF
TGTGCCAGCAGCCAAGATGGAGTGGATACGCAGTATTTT
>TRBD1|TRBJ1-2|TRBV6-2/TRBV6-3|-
CASSYPGTGGAPISYGYTF
TGTGCCAGCAGTTACCCCGGGACAGGGGGCGCCCCTATATCCTATGGCTACACCTTC
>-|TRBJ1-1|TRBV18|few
CASSRQGLAEAFF
TGTGCCAGCTCACGCCAGGGTCTTGCTGAAGCTTTCTTT
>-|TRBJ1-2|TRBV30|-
CAWANRVVRRRGYTF
TGTGCCTGGGCCAACAGGGTCGTAAGGCGCCGGGGCTACACCTTC
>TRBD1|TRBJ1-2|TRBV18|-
CASSRGQGVAGYTF
TGTGCCAGCTCAAGGGGACAGGGGGTCGCTGGCTACACCTTC
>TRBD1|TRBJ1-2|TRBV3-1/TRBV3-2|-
CASSQDSGTGITYGYTF
TGTGCCAGCAGCCAAGATTCCGGGACAGGGATTACCTATGGCTACACCTTC
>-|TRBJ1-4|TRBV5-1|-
CASSLGPTTNEKLFF
TGCGCCAGCAGCTTGGGGCCCACAACTAATGAAAAACTGTTTTTT
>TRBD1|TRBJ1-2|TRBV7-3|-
CASSLTPRQGNYGYTF
TGTGCCAGCAGCTTAACCCCGAGACAGGGTAACTATGGCTACACCTTC
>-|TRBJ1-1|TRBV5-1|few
CASSLGTARGNTEAFF
TGCGCCAGCAGCTTGGGGACAGCGAGGGGGAACACTGAAGCTTTCTTT
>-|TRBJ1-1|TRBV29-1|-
CSATGPGGTEAFF
TGCAGCGCGACAGGACCCGGGGGCACTGAAGCTTTCTTT
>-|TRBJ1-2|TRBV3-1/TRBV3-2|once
CASSPQSAANYGYTF
TGTGCCAGCAGCCCACAATCAGCGGCTAACTATGGCTACACCTTC
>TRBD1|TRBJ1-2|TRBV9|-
CASSGLGTGKDYGYTF
TGTGCCAGCAGCGGTTTGGGGACAGGGAAAGACTATGGCTACACCTTC
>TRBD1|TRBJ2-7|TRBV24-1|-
CATSDRTGGGHEQYF
TGTGCCACCAGTGATAGAACAGGGGGCGGCCACGAGCAGTACTTC
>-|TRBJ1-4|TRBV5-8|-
CASSPEVQGGEKLFF
TGTGCCAGCAGCCCGGAGGTGCAGGGAGGTGAAAAACTGTTTTTT
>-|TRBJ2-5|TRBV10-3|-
CAIGGLDEETQYF
TGTGCCATCGGGGGACTTGATGAGGAGACCCAGTACTTC
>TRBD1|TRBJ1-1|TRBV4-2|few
CASSPAGGQVRNTEAFF
TGTGCCAGCAGCCCCGCAGGGGGCCAGGTTCGGAACACTGAAGCTTTCTTT
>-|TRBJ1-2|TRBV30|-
CAWAKQGNYGYTF
TGTGCCTGGGCTAAACAGGGAAACTATGGCTACACCTTC
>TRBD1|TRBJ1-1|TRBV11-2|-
CASSSRDRAFF
TGTGCCAGCAGCTCCCGGGACAGGGCTTTCTTT
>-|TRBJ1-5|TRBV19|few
CASSMNGRAGSIRPQHF
TGTGCCAGTAGTATGAATGGGAGGGCAGGGTCCATCCGGCCCCAGCATTTT
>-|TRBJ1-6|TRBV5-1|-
CASSLMRGANSPLHF
TGCGCCAGCAGCTTGATGCGGGGGGCAAATTCACCCCTCCACTTT
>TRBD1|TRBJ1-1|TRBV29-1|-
CSVPPPGTGGGTEAFF
TGCAGCGTGCCACCTCCCGGGACAGGGGGCGGCACTGAAGCTTTCTTT
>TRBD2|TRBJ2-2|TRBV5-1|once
CASSPTAGGPGELFF
TGCGCCAGCAGCCCTACCGCGGGGGGCCCCGGGGAGCTGTTTTTT
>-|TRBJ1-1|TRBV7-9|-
CASSLAQGNEAFF
TGTGCCAGCAGCTTAGCCCAGGGAAATGAAGCTTTCTTT
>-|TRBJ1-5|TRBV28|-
CASSGAGVLQPQHF
TGTGCCAGCAGCGGGGCGGGGGTGCTTCAGCCCCAGCATTTT
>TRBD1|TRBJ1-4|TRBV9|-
CASSLGTEEKLFF
TGTGCCAGCAGCTTAGGGACAGAAGAAAAACTGTTTTTT
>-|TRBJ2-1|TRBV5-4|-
CASSVPEERSLNEQFF
TGTGCCAGCAGCGTTCCGGAGGAGAGGAGCTTGAATGAGCAGTTCTTC
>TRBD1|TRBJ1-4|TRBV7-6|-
CASSPQGGTGGEKLFF
TGTGCCAGCAGCCCCCAGGGGGGGACAGGGGGTGAAAAACTGTTTTTT
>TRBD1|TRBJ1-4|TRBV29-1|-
CSVARDRPNEKLFF
TGCAGCGTTGCTCGGGACAGACCTAATGAAAAACTGTTTTTT
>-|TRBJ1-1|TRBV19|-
CASSIAGVFNTEAFF
TGTGCCAGTAGTATAGCCGGGGTATTCAACACTGAAGCTTTCTTT
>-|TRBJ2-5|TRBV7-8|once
CASSHGRQGTFETQYF
TGTGCCAGCAGCCACGGGAGGCAGGGGACTTTTGAGACCCAGTACTTC
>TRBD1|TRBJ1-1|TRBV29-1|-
CSGGTGNTEAFF
TGCAGCGGAGGGACAGGGAACACTGAAGCTTTCTTT
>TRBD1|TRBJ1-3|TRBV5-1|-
CASSPAPRGTSSGNTIYF
TGCGCCAGCAGCCCGGCCCCCAGGGGGACATCTTCTGGAAACACCATATATTTT
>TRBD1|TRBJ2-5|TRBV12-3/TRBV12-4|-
CASSVDRVQTQYF
TGTGCCAGCAGTGTGGACAGGGTCCAGACCCAGTACTTC
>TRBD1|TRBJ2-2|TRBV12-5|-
CASGLTTGANTGELFF
TGTGCTAGTGGTTTGACCACAGGGGCGAACACCGGGGAGCTGTTTTTT
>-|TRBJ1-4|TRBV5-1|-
CASSAGDATNEKLFF
TGCGCCAGCAGCGCCGGGGATGCAACTAATGAAAAACTTTTTTTT
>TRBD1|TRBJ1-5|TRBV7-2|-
CASSLDRGSNQPQHF
TGTGCCAGCAGCTTGGACAGGGGAAGCAATCAGCCCCAGCATTTT
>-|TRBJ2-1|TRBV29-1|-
CSVVRYNEQFF
TGCAGCGTTGTTAGATACAATGAGCAGTTCTTC
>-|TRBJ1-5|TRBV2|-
CASQGDSNQPQHF
TGTGCCAGCCAAGGAGATAGCAATCAGCCCCAGCATTTT
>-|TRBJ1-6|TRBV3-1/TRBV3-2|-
CASSQDWRVSPLHF
TGTGCCAGCAGCCAAGATTGGAGGGTTTCACCCCTCCACTTT
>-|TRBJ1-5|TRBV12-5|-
CASDLDRPYQPQHF
TGTGCTAGTGACCTTGACAGGCCCTATCAGCCCCAGCATTTT
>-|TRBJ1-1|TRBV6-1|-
CASSAGIQRLNTEAFF
TGTGCCAGCAGTGCGGGGATACAGAGACTGAACACTGAAGCTTTCTTT
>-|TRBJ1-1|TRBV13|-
CASSLGGGEAEAFF
TGTGCCAGCAGCTTAGGTGGGGGCGAAGCTGAAGCTTTCTTT
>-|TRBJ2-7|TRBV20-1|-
CSARGIQGQYF
TGCAGTGCTAGAGGGATACAGGGGCAGTACTTC